This T cell receptor (beta chain) was sequenced during a study of cytomegalovirus exposure and HLA in healthy donors. In the PCR, 60 Vbeta and 13 Jbeta primers were used. Sequencing used immunoSEQ multiplex PCR; TCRdb keeps in-frame clones, though not all of them. The table has roughly 100,000 clones, approximately 69% seen once. V dropped 3 bases and J dropped 5 bases, with 11 bases sitting between them. The germline CDR1 and CDR2 sequences are SGDLS and YYNGEE. The CDR3 loop spans 13 amino acids. Sample: PBMCs. This clonotype originated in a man aged 25-45 years in good health and CMV-seronegative. V gene TRBV9 combines with J gene TRBJ2-5, with TRBD2 as a possible D gene (5 bases). CDR3 residues: CASSAGSMETQYF. In nucleotides, the CDR3 is TGTGCCAGCAGCGCGGGGAGTATGGAGACCCAGTACTTC.